This is a list of T cell receptor beta chains from one sample in a study of blood T cell repertoires in COVID-19. Produced via immunoSEQ multiplex PCR; TCRdb's table is partial and in-frame only. The sample includes roughly 240,000 clones, around 82% of them seen just once. Sequencing was done on a sample of PBMCs or T cells enriched from blood (not recorded which). All receptors come from a woman in her thirties or forties who had been exposed to COVID-19. CDR3s include the opening cysteine and the closing phenylalanine or tryptophan. A D gene is named only where the DNA matches it firmly. Expanded clones are given a class, and other clones once, few, many or no size at all.

d_gene | j_gene | v_gene | abundance | CDR3aa | CDR3nt
- | TRBJ1-4 | TRBV3-1/TRBV3-2 | - | CASSQEGQLGEKLFF | TGTGCCAGCAGCCAAGAGGGACAACTGGGGGAAAAACTGTTTTTT
TRBD1 | TRBJ2-2 | TRBV9 | - | CASSVGQTGVGELFF | TGTGCCAGCAGCGTAGGGCAGACAGGGGTCGGGGAGCTGTTTTTT
- | TRBJ1-3 | TRBV6-5 | - | CASNPSGDSGNTIYF | TGTGCCAGCAATCCATCGGGGGACTCTGGAAACACCATATATTTT
- | TRBJ1-1 | TRBV7-2 | once | CASSSQQVMNTEAFF | TGTGCCAGCAGCTCACAACAGGTTATGAACACTGAAGCTTTCTTT
- | TRBJ1-4 | TRBV4-2 | - | CASSQGWRELKLFF | TGTGCCAGCAGCCAAGGATGGAGGGAACTTAAACTGTTTTTT
TRBD1 | TRBJ2-3 | TRBV7-3 | - | CASSSDRDTDTQYF | TGTGCCAGCAGCTCGGACAGGGACACAGATACGCAGTATTTT
TRBD2 | TRBJ2-5 | TRBV6-5 | - | CASSYGNSGGGETQYF | TGTGCCAGCAGTTACGGGAATAGCGGGGGGGGAGAGACCCAGTACTTC
- | TRBJ2-7 | TRBV5-6 | - | CASSSPSGDREQYF | TGTGCCAGCAGCTCTCCTTCTGGAGATCGGGAGCAGTACTTC
- | TRBJ2-3 | TRBV11-3 | - | CASSSRWGDSTDTQYF | TGTGCCAGCAGCTCGAGGTGGGGAGATAGCACAGATACGCAGTATTTT
TRBD1 | TRBJ2-7 | TRBV7-9 | - | CASSSGQTGRFGYF | TGTGCCAGCAGCTCGGGACAGACGGGCCGCTTTGGGTACTTC
TRBD2 | TRBJ2-5 | TRBV9 | once | CASSVGVAGAPWQETQYF | TGTGCCAGCAGCGTAGGGGTAGCGGGGGCCCCCTGGCAAGAGACCCAGTACTTC
TRBD1 | TRBJ1-2 | TRBV7-3 | - | CASSLTGSYGYTF | TGTGCCAGCAGCTTGACAGGGAGCTATGGCTACACCTTC
- | TRBJ2-7 | TRBV19 | - | CASSIAYEQYF | TGTGCCAGTAGTATCGCCTACGAGCAGTACTTC
TRBD1 | TRBJ2-7 | TRBV27 | - | CASSIGTGVMYEQYF | TGTGCCAGCAGTATCGGGACAGGGGTTATGTACGAGCAGTACTTC
TRBD1 | TRBJ1-2 | TRBV6-6 | once | CASSPRTGGRGNYGYTF | TGTGCCAGCAGTCCGCGGACAGGGGGTAGAGGCAACTATGGCTACACCTTC
TRBD1 | TRBJ1-5 | TRBV19 | - | CASSWGQGAYNQPQHF | TGTGCCAGTAGCTGGGGACAGGGGGCGTACAATCAGCCCCAGCATTTT
- | TRBJ2-7 | TRBV23-1 | - | CASSQLDSCSYEQYF | TGCGCCAGCAGTCAATTGGACAGCTGCTCCTACGAGCAGTACTTC
TRBD1 | TRBJ1-3 | TRBV7-2 | - | CASSSGTEGNTIYF | TGTGCCAGCAGCTCCGGGACAGAAGGAAACACCATATATTTT
- | TRBJ2-3 | TRBV18 | - | CASSPGAGRTDTQYF | TGTGCCAGCTCACCAGGGGCGGGGAGGACAGATACGCAGTATTTT
TRBD1 | TRBJ1-1 | TRBV5-1 | - | CASNLQGGNTEAFF | TGCGCCAGCAACCTACAGGGGGGGAACACTGAAGCTTTCTTT